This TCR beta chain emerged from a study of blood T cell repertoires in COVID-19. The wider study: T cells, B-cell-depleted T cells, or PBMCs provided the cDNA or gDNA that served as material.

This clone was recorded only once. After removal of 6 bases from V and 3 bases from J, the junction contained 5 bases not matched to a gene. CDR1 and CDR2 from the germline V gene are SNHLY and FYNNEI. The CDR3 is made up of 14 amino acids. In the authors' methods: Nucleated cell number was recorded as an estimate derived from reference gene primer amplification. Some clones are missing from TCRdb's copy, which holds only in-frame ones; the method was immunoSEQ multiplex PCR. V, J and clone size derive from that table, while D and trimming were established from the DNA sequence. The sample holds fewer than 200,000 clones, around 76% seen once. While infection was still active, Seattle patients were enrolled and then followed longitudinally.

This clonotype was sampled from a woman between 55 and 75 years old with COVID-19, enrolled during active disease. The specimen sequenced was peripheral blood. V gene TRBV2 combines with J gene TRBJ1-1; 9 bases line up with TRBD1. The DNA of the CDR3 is TGTGCCAGCAGCTTCCGGGACAGGGACACTGAAGCTTTCTTT. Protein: CASSFRDRDTEAFF.